The sequence of this TCR beta chain was determined in a study of cytomegalovirus exposure and HLA in healthy donors. Study-wide results and limits: High specificity and sensitivity for cytomegalovirus status were reported for the classifier. Cytomegalovirus association was assigned to approximately 160 TCR beta chains.

About this clone: Its specificity is unknown.

The CDR3 covers 15 residues. V was trimmed by 3 bases and J by 0 bases, leaving 9 bases between them. Germline CDR1 reads SNHLY; CDR2 reads FYNNEI. TCRdb keeps only in-frame clones here, not all; method: immunoSEQ multiplex PCR. The sample carries under 200,000 clones, around 90% recorded once. The sample taken for sequencing was PBMCs. The receptor was isolated from a woman between 18 and 29 years old in good health and CMV-seropositive. This rearrangement joins TRBV2 to TRBJ1-3; no clear D gene. CDR3 DNA sequence: TGTGCCAGCAGTGATCAGGTCAACTCTGGAAACACCATATATTTT. As protein: CASSDQVNSGNTIYF.